These 14 T cell receptor beta chains came from one sample sequenced in a study of blood T cell repertoires in COVID-19. Sequenced by immunoSEQ multiplex PCR; TCRdb stores in-frame clones only, minus some. Of about 30,000 clones in the sample, around 96% were seen once. Sequencing was carried out using peripheral blood. These receptor sequences come from a human donor with active COVID-19. The donor label of this sample is uncertain.

J is TRBJ2-3 and V is TRBV10-3; D ambiguous. V gave up 6 bases and J gave up 4 bases, with 8 bases separating them. This CDR3 spans 12 amino acids. Germline assignment: CDR1 ENHRY and CDR2 SYGVKD. The DNA for the CDR3 is TGTGCCATCAGCCTAGGCGCAGATACGCAGTATTTT. Its protein product is CAISLGADTQYF.

The J gene is TRBJ2-4, the V gene TRBV24-1; a possible D gene is TRBD1 (6 bases). This CDR3 region has 14 residues. Looked up from germline, CDR1 is KGHDR and CDR2 is SFDVKD. With 0 bases removed from V and 6 bases from J, the gap between germline ends came to 8 bases. The DNA for the CDR3 is TGTGCCACCAGTGATTTGCCGGACAGAAACATTCAGTACTTC. Translated: CATSDLPDRNIQYF.

This rearrangement joins TRBV27 to TRBJ1-4, with D perhaps TRBD1 (5 bases). V was shortened by 5 bases and J by 3 bases, with 16 bases between the two germline ends. The CDR3 has 16 residues. CDR1 is MNHEY and CDR2 is SMNVEV in the germline V gene (reference sequence). DNA for the CDR3: TGTGCCAGCAGTACCTCCGCGACAGCAGCTAATGAAAAACTGTTTTTT. Amino acids: CASSTSATAANEKLFF. The complete variable domain, with remaining parts taken from reference TRBV27 and TRBJ1-4, reads EAQVTQNPRYLITVTGKKLTVTCSQNMNHEYMSWYRQDPGLGLRQIYYSMNVEVTDKGDVPEGYKVSRKEKRNFPLILESPSPNQTSLYFCASSTSATAANEKLFFGSGTQLSVL.

This sequence joins TRBV19 and TRBJ2-5; D is unclear. V was clipped by 1 base and J by 5 bases, with 17 bases between them. Germline V gives CDR1 LNHDA, CDR2 SQIVND (reference sequence). The CDR3 totals 16 residues. The CDR3: CASSIGSSASSETQYF. The CDR3 coding sequence is TGTGCCAGTAGTATAGGGAGCAGTGCTTCGTCGGAGACCCAGTACTTC.

This CDR3 reads CATQRASGYQETQYF. DNA for the CDR3: TGTGCCACCCAGAGGGCTAGCGGCTACCAAGAGACCCAGTACTTC. The rearrangement uses TRBV5-4 and TRBJ2-5; TRBD2 agrees at 7 bases. Germline V gene data show CDR1 as SGHNT and CDR2 as YYREEE (reference sequence). The CDR3 runs to 15 residues. The ends lost 9 bases at V and 0 bases at J; junction bases unmatched: 11.

The V gene is TRBV14, the J gene TRBJ2-2; D remains ambiguous. From germline, CDR1 is SGHDN and CDR2 FVKESK. Between the trimmed V and J ends, which lost 0 bases and 8 bases, there was a span of 13 bases. The CDR3 has 15 amino acids. As DNA, the CDR3 is TGTGCCAGCAGCCAAGATAACAGCCCTTCAGGGGAGCTGTTTTTT. Translated, it gives CASSQDNSPSGELFF.

The chain carries TRBV5-6 and TRBJ2-1; possible D gene TRBD2, 6 bases. CDR1 SGHDT and CDR2 YYEEEE come from the germline V gene. This CDR3 is 12 amino acids long. Trimming pared 4 bases from V and 8 bases from J, leaving 10 bases between. This CDR3 is CASSRWGDEQFF. CDR3 DNA sequence: TGTGCCAGCAGCCGATGGGGGGATGAGCAGTTCTTC.

This clone was seen a few times. This chain joins TRBV4-3 and TRBJ1-5; 10 bases align to TRBD1. Germline lookup yields CDR1 LGHNA and CDR2 YSLEER. This CDR3 is 15 amino acids long. V dropped 2 bases and J dropped 6; count of bases not matched to a gene: 4. The CDR3 DNA sequence: TGCGCCAGCAGCCAATCGACAGGGGGCAGTCAGCCCCAGCATTTT. It encodes CASSQSTGGSQPQHF.

The chain has TRBV12-3 or TRBV12-4 and TRBJ2-1; unclear D gene. Trimming cost V 5 bases and J 7 bases, with 9 bases left between them. This CDR3 is built from 12 residues. CDR3 in amino acids: CASSRLVNEQFF. The CDR3 DNA is TGTGCCAGCAGTCGACTTGTAAATGAGCAGTTCTTC.

The chain links TRBV9 to TRBJ2-1, with D possibly matching TRBD2 (6 bases). V was trimmed by 3 bases and J by 6 bases, leaving 10 bases between them. There are 13 residues in the CDR3. CDR1 and CDR2 (germline): SGDLS, YYNGEE. In DNA, the CDR3 is TGTGCCAGCAGCGCCGGGACTTCCAATGAGCAGTTCTTC. The encoded protein is CASSAGTSNEQFF. Looking up the rest from reference TRBV9 and TRBJ2-1 gives the full variable domain: DSGVTQTPKHLITATGQRVTLRCSPRSGDLSVYWYQQSLDQGLQFLIQYYNGEERAKGNILERFSAQQFPDLHSELNLSSLELGDSALYFCASSAGTSNEQFFGPGTRLTVL.

The rearrangement uses TRBV14 and TRBJ2-2, with 8 nucleotides matching TRBD2. J was trimmed by 0 bases and V by 6 bases; bases with no gene match: 3. CDR3 length: 15 amino acids. From germline, CDR1 is SGHDN and CDR2 FVKESK. CDR3 sequence (DNA): TGTGCCAGCAGTGCGGGACTAGCGAACACCGGGGAGCTGTTTTTT. This gives the protein CASSAGLANTGELFF.

CDR3 residues: CASRPRTGKPTLDTQYF. For the CDR3, the DNA is TGTGCCAGCAGGCCTCGTACAGGGAAACCCACCCTGGATACGCAGTATTTT. The chain couples TRBV11-2 to TRBJ2-3, with D possibly TRBD1 on 6 matching bases. The germline V and J ends were trimmed by 6 bases and 6 bases, with 25 bases remaining between them. The CDR3 loop spans 17 amino acids. Germline values: CDR1 SGHAT, CDR2 FQNNGV.

The chain has TRBV5-1 and TRBJ2-2; TRBD2 is a possible D gene (6 bases). This CDR3 has 16 amino acids. V was cut by 3 bases and J by 3 bases, with 15 bases left in between. Germline loops: CDR1 SGHRS, CDR2 YFSETQ. CDR3 DNA: TGCGCCAGCAGCTATGCTGGCGGGGCTGACACCGGGGAGCTGTTTTTT. Protein sequence: CASSYAGGADTGELFF. Full variable domain (outside the CDR3, taken from reference TRBV5-1 and TRBJ2-2): KAGVTQTPRYLIKTRGQQVTLSCSPISGHRSVSWYQQTPGQGLQFLFEYFSETQRNKGNFPGRFSGRQFSNSRSEMNVSTLELGDSALYLCASSYAGGADTGELFFGEGSRLTVL.

This clone qualifies as medium-sized. This chain joins TRBV29-1 and TRBJ2-1; D possibly corresponds to TRBD2 (6 bases). Deletions cut 3 bases from V and 3 bases from J, with 15 bases between. Per the germline V gene, CDR1 is SQVTM and CDR2 is ANQGSEA. The CDR3 is 15 amino acids. CDR3 DNA: TGCAGCGTTGAGGTGTGGGACTCTCGCTACAATGAGCAGTTCTTC. The encoded protein is CSVEVWDSRYNEQFF.